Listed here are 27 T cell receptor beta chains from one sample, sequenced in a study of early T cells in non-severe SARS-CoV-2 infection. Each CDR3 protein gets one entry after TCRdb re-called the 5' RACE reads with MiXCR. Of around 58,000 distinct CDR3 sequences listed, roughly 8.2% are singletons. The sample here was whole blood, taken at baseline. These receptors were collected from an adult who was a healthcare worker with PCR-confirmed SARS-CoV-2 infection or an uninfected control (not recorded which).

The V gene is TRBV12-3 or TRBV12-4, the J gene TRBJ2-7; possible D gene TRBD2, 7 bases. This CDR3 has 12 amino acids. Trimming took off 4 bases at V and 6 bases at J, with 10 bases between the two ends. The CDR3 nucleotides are TGTGCCAGCAGTTCCGGGGGGCCCGAGCAGTACTTC. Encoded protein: CASSSGGPEQYF.

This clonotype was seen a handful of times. CDR3 loop: CASSSVSYEQYF. The CDR3 DNA follows: TGTGCCAGCAGCTCCGTCTCCTACGAGCAGTACTTC. The chain carries TRBV5-6 and TRBJ2-7; D remains unclear. V lost 3 bases, J lost 0 bases, and 4 bases lay in between. Germline CDR1 and CDR2: SGHDT and YYEEEE. CDR3 size: 12 residues.

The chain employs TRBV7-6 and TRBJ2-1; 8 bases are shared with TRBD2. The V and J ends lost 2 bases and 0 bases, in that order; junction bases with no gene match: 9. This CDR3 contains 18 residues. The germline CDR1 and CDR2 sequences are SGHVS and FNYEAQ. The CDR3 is CASSLLTGGRGSYNEQFF. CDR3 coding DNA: TGTGCCAGCAGCTTACTAACGGGAGGGCGAGGCTCCTACAATGAGCAGTTCTTC.

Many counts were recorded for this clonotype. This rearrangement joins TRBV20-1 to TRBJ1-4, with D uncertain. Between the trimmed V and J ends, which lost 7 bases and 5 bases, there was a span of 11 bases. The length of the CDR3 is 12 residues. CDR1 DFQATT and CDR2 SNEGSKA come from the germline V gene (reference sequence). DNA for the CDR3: TGCAGTGTAAGACACCAGAATGAAAAACTGTTTTTT. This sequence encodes CSVRHQNEKLFF.

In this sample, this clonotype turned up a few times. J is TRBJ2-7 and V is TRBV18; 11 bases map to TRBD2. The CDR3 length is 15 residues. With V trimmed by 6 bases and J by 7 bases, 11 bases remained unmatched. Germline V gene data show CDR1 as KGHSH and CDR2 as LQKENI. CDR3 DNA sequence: TGTGCCAGCTCCCCCACTAGCGGGAGTTTAGTTGAGCAGTACTTC. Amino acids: CASSPTSGSLVEQYF.

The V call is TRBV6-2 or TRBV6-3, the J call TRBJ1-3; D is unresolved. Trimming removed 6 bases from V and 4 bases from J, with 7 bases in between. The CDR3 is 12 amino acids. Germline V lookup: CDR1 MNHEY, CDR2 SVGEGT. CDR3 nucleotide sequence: TGTGCCAGCAGCTTATCCGGAAACACCATATATTTT. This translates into CASSLSGNTIYF.

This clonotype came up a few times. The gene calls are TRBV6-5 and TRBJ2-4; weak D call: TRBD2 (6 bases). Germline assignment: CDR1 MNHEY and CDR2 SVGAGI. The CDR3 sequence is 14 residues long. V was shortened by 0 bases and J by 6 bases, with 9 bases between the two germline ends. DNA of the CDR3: TGTGCCAGCAGTTACTCGATGGGGGGAAACATTCAGTACTTC. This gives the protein CASSYSMGGNIQYF.

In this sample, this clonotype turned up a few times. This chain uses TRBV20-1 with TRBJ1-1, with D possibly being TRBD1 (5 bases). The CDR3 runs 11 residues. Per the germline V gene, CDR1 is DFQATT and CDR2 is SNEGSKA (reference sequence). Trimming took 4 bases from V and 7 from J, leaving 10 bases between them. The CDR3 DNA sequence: TGCAGTGCTACCCCAGGGAATGAAGCTTTCTTT. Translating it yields CSATPGNEAFF.

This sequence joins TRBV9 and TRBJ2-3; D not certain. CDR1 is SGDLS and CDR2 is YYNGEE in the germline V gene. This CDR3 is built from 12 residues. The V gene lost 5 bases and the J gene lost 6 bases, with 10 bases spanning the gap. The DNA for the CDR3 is TGTGCCAGCAGTTATTTGGGGGATACGCAGTATTTT. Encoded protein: CASSYLGDTQYF. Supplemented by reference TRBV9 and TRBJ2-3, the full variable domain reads DSGVTQTPKHLITATGQRVTLRCSPRSGDLSVYWYQQSLDQGLQFLIQYYNGEERAKGNILERFSAQQFPDLHSELNLSSLELGDSALYFCASSYLGDTQYFGPGTRLTVL.

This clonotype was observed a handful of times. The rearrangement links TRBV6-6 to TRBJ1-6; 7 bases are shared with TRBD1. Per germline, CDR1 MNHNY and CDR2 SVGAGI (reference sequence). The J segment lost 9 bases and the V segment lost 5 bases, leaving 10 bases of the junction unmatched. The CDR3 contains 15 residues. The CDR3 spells CASSPQGDSGSPLHF. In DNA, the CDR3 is TGTGCCAGCAGTCCCCAGGGGGATAGTGGTTCACCCCTCCACTTT.

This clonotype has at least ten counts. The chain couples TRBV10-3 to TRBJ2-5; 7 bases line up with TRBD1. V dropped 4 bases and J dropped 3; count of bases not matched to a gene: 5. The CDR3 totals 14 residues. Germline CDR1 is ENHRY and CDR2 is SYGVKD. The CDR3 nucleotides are TGTGCCATCAGTGGTGGGACAGCTAAAGAGACCCAGTACTTC. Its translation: CAISGGTAKETQYF.

The CDR3 region is CASSPLTGLEGGELFF. Here the CDR3 DNA reads TGCGCCAGCAGCCCACTGACGGGGTTAGAGGGCGGGGAGCTGTTTTTT. The chain couples TRBV5-1 to TRBJ2-2; D might be TRBD2 (5 bases). CDR3 length: 16 amino acids. The germline V gene has CDR1 SGHRS and CDR2 YFSETQ. Trimming removed 4 bases at V and 7 bases at J, with 20 bases between.

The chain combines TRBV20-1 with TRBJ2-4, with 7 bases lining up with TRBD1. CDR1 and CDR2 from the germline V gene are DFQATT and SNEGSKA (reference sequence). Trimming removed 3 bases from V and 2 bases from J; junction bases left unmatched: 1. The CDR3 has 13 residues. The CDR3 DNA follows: TGCAGTGCTAGGACAGGGTCCAAAAACATTCAGTACTTC. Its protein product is CSARTGSKNIQYF.

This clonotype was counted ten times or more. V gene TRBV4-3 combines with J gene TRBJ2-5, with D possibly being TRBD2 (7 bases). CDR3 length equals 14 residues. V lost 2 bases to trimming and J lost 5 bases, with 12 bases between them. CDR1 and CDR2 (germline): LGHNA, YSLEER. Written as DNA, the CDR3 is TGCGCCAGCAGCCAAAGGGGGGGCCGGGAGACCCAGTACTTC. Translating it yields CASSQRGGRETQYF.

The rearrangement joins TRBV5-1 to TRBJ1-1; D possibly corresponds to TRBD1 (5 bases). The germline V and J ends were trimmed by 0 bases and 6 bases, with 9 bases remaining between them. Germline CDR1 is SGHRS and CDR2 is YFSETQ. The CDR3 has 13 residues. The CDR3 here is CASSLAGEPEAFF. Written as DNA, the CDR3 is TGCGCCAGCAGCTTGGCGGGGGAACCTGAAGCTTTCTTT.

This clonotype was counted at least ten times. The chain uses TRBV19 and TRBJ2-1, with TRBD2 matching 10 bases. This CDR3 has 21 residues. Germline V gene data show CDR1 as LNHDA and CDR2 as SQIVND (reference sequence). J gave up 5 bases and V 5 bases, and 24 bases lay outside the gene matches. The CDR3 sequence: CASSASIGSGRASRVDNEQFF. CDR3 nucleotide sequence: TGTGCCAGTAGTGCAAGTATTGGGAGCGGGAGGGCAAGTCGAGTAGACAATGAGCAGTTCTTC.

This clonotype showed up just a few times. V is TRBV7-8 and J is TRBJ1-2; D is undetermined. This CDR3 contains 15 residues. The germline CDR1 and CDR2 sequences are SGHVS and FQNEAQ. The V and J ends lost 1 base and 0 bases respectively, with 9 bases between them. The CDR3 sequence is CASSLGQLTNYGYTF. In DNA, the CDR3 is TGTGCCAGCAGCTTAGGGCAACTCACTAACTATGGCTACACCTTC.

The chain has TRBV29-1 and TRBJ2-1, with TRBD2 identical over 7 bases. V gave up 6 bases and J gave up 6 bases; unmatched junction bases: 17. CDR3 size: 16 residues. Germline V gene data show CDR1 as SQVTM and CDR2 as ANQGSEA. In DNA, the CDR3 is TGCAGCGTCCCTCCTGATCTCCGTCGGGGGGTCAATGAGCAGTTCTTC. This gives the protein CSVPPDLRRGVNEQFF.

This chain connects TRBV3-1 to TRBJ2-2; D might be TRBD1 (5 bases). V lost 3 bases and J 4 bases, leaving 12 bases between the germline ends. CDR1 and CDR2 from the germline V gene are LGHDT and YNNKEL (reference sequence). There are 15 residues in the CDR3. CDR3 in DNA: TGTGCCAGCAGCCAGACCAGACAGATCACCGGGGAGCTGTTTTTT. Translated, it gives CASSQTRQITGELFF.

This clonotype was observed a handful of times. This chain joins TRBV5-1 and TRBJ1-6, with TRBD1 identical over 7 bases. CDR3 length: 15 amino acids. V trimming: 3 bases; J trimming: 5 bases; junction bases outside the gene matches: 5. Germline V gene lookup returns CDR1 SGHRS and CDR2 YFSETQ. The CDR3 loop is CASSWRDRDNSPLHF. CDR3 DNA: TGCGCCAGCAGCTGGAGGGACAGAGATAATTCACCCCTCCACTTT.

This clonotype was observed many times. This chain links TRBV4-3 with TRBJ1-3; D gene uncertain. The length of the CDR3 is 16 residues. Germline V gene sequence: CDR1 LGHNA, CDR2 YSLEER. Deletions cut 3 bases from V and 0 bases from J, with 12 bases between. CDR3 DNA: TGCGCCAGCAGCCACCTTTTGGAAGTCTCTGGAAACACCATATATTTT. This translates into CASSHLLEVSGNTIYF.

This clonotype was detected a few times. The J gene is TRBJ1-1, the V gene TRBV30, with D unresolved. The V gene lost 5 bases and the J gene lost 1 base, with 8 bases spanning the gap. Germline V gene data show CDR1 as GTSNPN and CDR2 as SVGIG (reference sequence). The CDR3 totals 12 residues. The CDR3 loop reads CAWDSTNTEAFF. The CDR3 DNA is TGTGCCTGGGATTCAACGAACACTGAAGCTTTCTTT. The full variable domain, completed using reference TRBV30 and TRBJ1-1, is SQTIHQWPATLVQPVGSPLSLECTVEGTSNPNLYWYRQAAGRGLQLLFYSVGIGQISSEVPQNLSASRPQDRQFILSSKKLLLSDSGFYLCAWDSTNTEAFFGQGTRLTVV.

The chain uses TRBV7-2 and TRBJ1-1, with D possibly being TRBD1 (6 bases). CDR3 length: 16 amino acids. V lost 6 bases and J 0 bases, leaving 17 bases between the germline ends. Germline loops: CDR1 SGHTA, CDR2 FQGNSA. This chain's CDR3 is CASRPGQSSMNTEAFF. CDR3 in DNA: TGTGCCAGCAGACCCGGACAGTCCAGTATGAACACTGAAGCTTTCTTT.

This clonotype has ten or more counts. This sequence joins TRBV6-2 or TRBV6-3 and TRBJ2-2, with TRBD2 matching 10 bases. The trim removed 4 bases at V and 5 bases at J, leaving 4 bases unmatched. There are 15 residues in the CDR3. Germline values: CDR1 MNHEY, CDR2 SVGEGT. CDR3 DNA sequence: TGTGCCAGCAGTTCCGGACTAGCGGTAACCGGGGAGCTGTTTTTT. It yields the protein CASSSGLAVTGELFF.

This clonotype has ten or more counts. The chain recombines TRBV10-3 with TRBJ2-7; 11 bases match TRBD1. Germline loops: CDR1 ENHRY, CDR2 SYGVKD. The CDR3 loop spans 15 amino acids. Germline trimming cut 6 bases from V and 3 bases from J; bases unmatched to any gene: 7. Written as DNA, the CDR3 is TGTGCCATCAGGAGAAAGGGACAGGGGGTCTACGAGCAGTACTTC. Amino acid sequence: CAIRRKGQGVYEQYF.

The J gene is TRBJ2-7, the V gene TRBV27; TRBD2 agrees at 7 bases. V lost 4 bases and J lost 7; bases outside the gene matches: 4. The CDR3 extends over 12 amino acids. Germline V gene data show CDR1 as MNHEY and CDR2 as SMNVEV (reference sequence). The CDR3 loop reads CASSWGGGEQYF. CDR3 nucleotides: TGTGCCAGCAGTTGGGGGGGAGGTGAGCAGTACTTC.

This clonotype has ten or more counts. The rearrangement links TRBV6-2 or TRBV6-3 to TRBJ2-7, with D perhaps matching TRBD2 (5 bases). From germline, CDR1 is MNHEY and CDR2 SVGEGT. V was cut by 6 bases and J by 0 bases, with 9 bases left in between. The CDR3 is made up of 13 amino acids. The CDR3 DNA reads TGTGCCAGCAGCCAACTAGTCTCCTACGAGCAGTACTTC. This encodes CASSQLVSYEQYF.